This T cell receptor beta chain derives from a study of cytomegalovirus exposure and HLA in healthy donors. On this clone itself: What it binds is unknown.

Study outcomes and limitations: Reports showed the classifier diagnosing cytomegalovirus status with high specificity and sensitivity. Confirmation was obtained in vitro that a few CMV-associated chains are specific for CMV antigens. The study flagged some 170 TCR beta chains as cytomegalovirus-associated.

With 5 bases clipped from V and 0 bases from J, the junction kept 6 bases outside the gene matches. The CDR3 extends over 15 amino acids. CDR1 MNHEY and CDR2 SMNVEV come from the germline V gene (reference sequence). Profiling relied on immunoSEQ multiplex PCR, and the TCRdb table lists in-frame clones only, not all of them. Seen here are approximately 270,000 clones, roughly 89% observed once, and the top ten hold 0.35% to 0.45%. The rearrangement links TRBV27 to TRBJ1-1; 7 bases fit TRBD1. Material for sequencing was PBMCs. The source of this sequence is a woman in her late teens or twenties in good health and CMV-seronegative. CDR3 loop: CASSPQTGLNTEAFF. The CDR3 nucleotides read TGTGCCAGCAGTCCCCAGACAGGGCTGAACACTGAAGCTTTCTTT.